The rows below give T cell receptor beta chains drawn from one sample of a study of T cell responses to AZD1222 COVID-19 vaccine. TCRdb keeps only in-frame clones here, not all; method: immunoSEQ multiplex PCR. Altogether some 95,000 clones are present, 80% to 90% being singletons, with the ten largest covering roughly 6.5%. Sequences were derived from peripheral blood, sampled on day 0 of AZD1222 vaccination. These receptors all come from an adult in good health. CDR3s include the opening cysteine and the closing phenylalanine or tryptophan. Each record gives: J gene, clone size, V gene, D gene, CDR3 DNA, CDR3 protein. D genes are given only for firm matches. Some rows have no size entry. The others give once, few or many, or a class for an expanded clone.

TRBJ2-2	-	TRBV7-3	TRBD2	TGTGCCAGCAGCCTTCTGACTAGCGGGAGAACCACCGGGGAGCTGTTTTTT	CASSLLTSGRTTGELFF
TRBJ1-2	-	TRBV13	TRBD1	TGTGCCAGCATTGGACAGGCCTATGGCTACACCTTC	CASIGQAYGYTF
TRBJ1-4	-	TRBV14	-	TGTGCCAGCAGTCCATTCGGTGGAAGGGACGAAAAACTGTTTTTT	CASSPFGGRDEKLFF
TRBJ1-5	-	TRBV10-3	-	TGTGCCATCAGTGAAAGGGCGGGTCAGCCCCAGCATTTT	CAISERAGQPQHF
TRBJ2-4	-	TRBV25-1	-	TGTGCCAGCGCAGGAGATATCAAAAACATTCAGTACTTC	CASAGDIKNIQYF
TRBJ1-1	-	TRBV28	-	TGTGCCAGCAGAACCGCAGAATCCACTGAAGCTTTCTTT	CASRTAESTEAFF
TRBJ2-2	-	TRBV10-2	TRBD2	TGCGCCAGCAGTGATGGGGGGAGGGGCCCCACCGGGGAGCTGTTTTTT	CASSDGGRGPTGELFF
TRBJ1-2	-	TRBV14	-	TGTGCCAGCAGCCAGGCCCAATCCCCGGGTGGCTACACCTTC	CASSQAQSPGGYTF
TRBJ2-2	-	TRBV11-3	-	TGTGCCAGCAGCTTCGGTGGGAGGCGTTCGGGCACCGGGGAGCTGTTTTTT	CASSFGGRRSGTGELFF
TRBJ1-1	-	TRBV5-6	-	TGTGCCAGCAGCGGGTCCGGGACGGAAGCTTTCTTT	CASSGSGTEAFF
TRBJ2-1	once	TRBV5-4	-	TGTGCCAGCAGCTTCTTCCTTGGTCAGCGCCTCGGGGCGTACAATGAGCAGTTCTTC	CASSFFLGQRLGAYNEQFF
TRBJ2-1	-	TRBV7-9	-	TGTGCCAGTCGTACGGGCTACAATGAGCAGTTCTTC	CASRTGYNEQFF
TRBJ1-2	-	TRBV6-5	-	TGTGCCAGCAGGACAGGCTACAGCAACTATGGCTACACCTTC	CASRTGYSNYGYTF
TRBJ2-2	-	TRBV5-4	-	TGTGCCAGCAGCGTAGGGGGGCCCCGAGGCACCGGGGAGCTGTTTTTT	CASSVGGPRGTGELFF
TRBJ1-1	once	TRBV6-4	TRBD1	TGTGCCAGCAGTGTGCGGACAGGGGGGCCAGCTTTCTTT	CASSVRTGGPAFF
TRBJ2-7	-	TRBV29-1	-	TGCAGCGTTACGGACGGTTCCTACGAGCAGTACTTC	CSVTDGSYEQYF